One T cell receptor (beta chain) is described in this entry. The antigen is unknown. Every donor gave ten milliliters of peripheral blood. This entry is derived from a study of blood T cells in healthy people across ages. A sample-barcoded 5' primer and a J-beta primer mix were used in a second PCR of about 7 to 11 cycles. TCRdb redid the calling of the 5' RACE reads with MiXCR, one entry per CDR3 protein. The top ten clones hold more than 2% of a sample with roughly 2 million distinct CDR3 sequences, 49% of them seen once. Trimming removed 5 bases from V and 8 bases from J, with 16 bases in between. CDR1 and CDR2 from the germline V gene are SGHTA and FQGNSA. The CDR3 consists of 14 residues. The study, taken as a whole, reports: Getting older went along with TCR beta diversity per million T cells dropping roughly linearly. Observed TCR beta diversity showed a strong correlation with the percentage of naive T cells as measured by flow cytometry.

The sample taken for sequencing was blood. The receptor was derived from a middle-aged woman in good health. This chain connects TRBV7-2 to TRBJ2-1; no clear D. Written as DNA, the CDR3 is TGTGCCAGCAGCGCCCGGACGGGCCCGGATGAGCAGTTCTTC. Its translation: CASSARTGPDEQFF. Looking up the rest from reference TRBV7-2 and TRBJ2-1 gives the full variable domain: GAGVSQSPSNKVTEKGKDVELRCDPISGHTALYWYRQSLGQGLEFLIYFQGNSAPDKSGLPSDRFSAERTGGSVSTLTIQRTQQEDSAVYLCASSARTGPDEQFFGPGTRLTVL.